The clone carrying this T cell receptor beta chain occurred a few times. These data are taken from a study of blood T cell repertoires in COVID-19. Study at large: Samples taken during acute and convalescent COVID-19 were collected in the United States, Italy and Spain.

Original handling: Reference gene primer amplification yielded estimated nucleated cell counts. Profiling relied on immunoSEQ multiplex PCR, and the TCRdb table lists in-frame clones only, not all of them. V, J and clone size are those of that table, while D and trimming were read from the DNA. The table shows a few hundred thousand clones, with roughly 90% occurring only once. The CDR3 extends over 11 amino acids. Per the germline V gene, CDR1 is SQVTM and CDR2 is ANQGSEA. J gave up 10 bases and V 4 bases, and 3 bases lay outside the gene matches. The study assigned cohorts using participant-reported clinical history.

The sequencing sample was made of PBMCs or T cells enriched from blood (not recorded which). The chain has TRBV29-1 and TRBJ1-2; 10 positions match TRBD1. This clonotype was obtained from a man aged 18 to 29 with acute COVID-19. CDR3: CSVGQGADYTF. The DNA of the CDR3 is TGCAGCGTTGGACAGGGGGCAGACTACACCTTC.